These T cell receptor beta chains were read from a single sample in a study of radiation and T cells in renal cell carcinoma. Libraries were prepared by immunoSEQ multiplex PCR; TCRdb keeps only in-frame clonotypes and omits some of them. The table has roughly 150,000 clones, about 85% seen once. This specimen was blood, taken from a patient whose treatment included radiotherapy and nephrectomy. These receptors were collected from a woman in her seventies with renal cell carcinoma. Each CDR3 is given with its conserved first and last residue. Each record gives: J gene, clone size, V gene, D gene, CDR3 protein, CDR3 DNA. A D gene is named only where the DNA matches it firmly. Rows give clone size only sometimes, using once, few, many, or a class for an expanded clone.

j_call: TRBJ2-3
clone_size: NA
v_call: TRBV11-2
d_call: TRBD1
cdr3_aa: CASRLTGDTQYF
cdr3_nt: TGTGCCAGCAGGTTGACAGGGGATACGCAGTATTTT

j_call: TRBJ1-1
clone_size: once
v_call: TRBV29-1
d_call: NA
cdr3_aa: CSVWRNTEAFF
cdr3_nt: TGCAGCGTTTGGCGAAACACTGAAGCTTTCTTT

j_call: TRBJ2-3
clone_size: NA
v_call: TRBV18
d_call: TRBD2
cdr3_aa: CASSPEIAGGNTQYF
cdr3_nt: TGTGCCAGCTCACCAGAAATAGCGGGCGGTAATACGCAGTATTTT

j_call: TRBJ1-2
clone_size: NA
v_call: TRBV6-5
d_call: NA
cdr3_aa: CASSYSPGGLNYGYTF
cdr3_nt: TGTGCCAGCAGTTACTCCCCGGGGGGCCTTAACTATGGCTACACCTTC

j_call: TRBJ1-1
clone_size: NA
v_call: TRBV20-1
d_call: NA
cdr3_aa: CSATTAFF
cdr3_nt: TGCAGTGCTACCACAGCTTTCTTT

j_call: TRBJ1-2
clone_size: NA
v_call: TRBV5-1
d_call: NA
cdr3_aa: CASSLAHASGGYTF
cdr3_nt: TGCGCCAGCAGCTTGGCCCATGCGAGTGGCGGCTACACCTTC

j_call: TRBJ1-1
clone_size: NA
v_call: TRBV28
d_call: TRBD1
cdr3_aa: CASSRDRNTEAFF
cdr3_nt: TGTGCCAGCAGTCGGGACAGGAACACTGAAGCTTTCTTT

j_call: TRBJ2-1
clone_size: NA
v_call: TRBV6-1
d_call: TRBD1
cdr3_aa: CASSWDRLYNEQFF
cdr3_nt: TGTGCCAGCAGCTGGGACAGATTATACAATGAGCAGTTCTTC

j_call: TRBJ2-7
clone_size: once
v_call: TRBV5-4
d_call: TRBD2
cdr3_aa: CASSLGLAGGTYEQYF
cdr3_nt: TGTGCCAGCAGCTTGGGACTAGCGGGGGGAACCTACGAGCAGTACTTC

j_call: TRBJ2-7
clone_size: NA
v_call: TRBV5-1
d_call: TRBD2
cdr3_aa: CASTREGGYSYEQYF
cdr3_nt: TGCGCCAGCACACGGGAGGGGGGGTACTCCTACGAGCAGTACTTC

j_call: TRBJ2-7
clone_size: NA
v_call: TRBV6-4
d_call: TRBD1
cdr3_aa: CASRKTPGTGAIRSYEQYF
cdr3_nt: TGTGCCAGCAGAAAGACTCCCGGGACAGGGGCGATAAGGTCCTACGAGCAGTACTTC

j_call: TRBJ1-3
clone_size: NA
v_call: TRBV10-3
d_call: NA
cdr3_aa: CAISESTGTSGNTIYF
cdr3_nt: TGTGCCATCAGTGAGTCTACAGGGACCTCTGGAAACACCATATATTTT